Listed here is a single T cell receptor (beta chain). The data are from a study of blood T cell repertoires in COVID-19. Across the study: COVID-19 samples from acute and convalescent phases originated in the United States, Italy and Spain. PBMCs, B-cell-depleted T cells, or T cells provided the cDNA or gDNA that made up the material.

The CDR3 covers 14 residues. With 0 bases removed from V and 5 bases from J, the gap between germline ends came to 11 bases. Germline values: CDR1 SGHDT, CDR2 YYEEEE. In the authors' methods: From reference gene primer amplification, estimates of nucleated cell counts were derived. The method was immunoSEQ multiplex PCR; TCRdb's version includes in-frame clones alone and lacks a portion of them. V and J calls and clone size follow that table, whereas D and trimming were derived from the DNA. The sample consists of 200,000 or so clones, roughly 88% of them appearing once. The receptor was derived from a human donor with active or convalescent COVID-19. The donor label of this sample is uncertain. The rearrangement links TRBV5-6 to TRBJ2-5; D gene uncertain. The sequenced sample was peripheral blood. The CDR3 coding sequence is TGTGCCAGCAGCTTGGTGGTGGGCCGGGAGACCCAGTACTTC. Translated: CASSLVVGRETQYF. The complete variable domain, with remaining parts taken from reference TRBV5-6 and TRBJ2-5, reads DAGVTQSPTHLIKTRGQQVTLRCSPKSGHDTVSWYQQALGQGPQFIFQYYEEEERQRGNFPDRFSGHQFPNYSSELNVNALLLGDSALYLCASSLVVGRETQYFGPGTRLLVL.